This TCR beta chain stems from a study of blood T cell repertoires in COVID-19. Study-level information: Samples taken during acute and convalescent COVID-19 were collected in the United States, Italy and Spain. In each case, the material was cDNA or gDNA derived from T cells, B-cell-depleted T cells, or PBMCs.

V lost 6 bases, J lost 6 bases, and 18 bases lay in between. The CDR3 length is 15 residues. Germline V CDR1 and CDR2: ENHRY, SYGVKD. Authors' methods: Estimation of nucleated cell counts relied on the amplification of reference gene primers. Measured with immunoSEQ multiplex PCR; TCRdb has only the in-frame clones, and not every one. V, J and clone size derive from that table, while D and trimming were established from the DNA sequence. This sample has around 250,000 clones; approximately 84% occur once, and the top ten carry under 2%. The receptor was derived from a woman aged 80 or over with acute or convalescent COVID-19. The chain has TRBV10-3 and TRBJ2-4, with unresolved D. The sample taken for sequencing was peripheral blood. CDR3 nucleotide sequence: TGTGCCATCAGCGATTCTTCAAGTAACAGAAACATTCAGTACTTC. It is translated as CAISDSSSNRNIQYF.